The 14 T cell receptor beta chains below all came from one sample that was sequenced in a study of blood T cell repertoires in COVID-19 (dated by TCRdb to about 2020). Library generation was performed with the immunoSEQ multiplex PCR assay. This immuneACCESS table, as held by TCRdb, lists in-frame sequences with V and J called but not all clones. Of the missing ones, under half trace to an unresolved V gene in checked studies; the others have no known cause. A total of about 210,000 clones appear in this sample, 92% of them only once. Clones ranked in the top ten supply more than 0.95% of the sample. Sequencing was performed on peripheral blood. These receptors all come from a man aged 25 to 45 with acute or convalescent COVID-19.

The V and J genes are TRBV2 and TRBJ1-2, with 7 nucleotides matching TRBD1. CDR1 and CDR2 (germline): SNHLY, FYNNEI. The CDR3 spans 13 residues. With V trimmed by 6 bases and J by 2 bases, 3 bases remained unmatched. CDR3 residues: CASRRGQNYGYTF. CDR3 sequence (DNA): TGTGCCAGCAGGAGGGGACAGAACTATGGCTACACCTTC.

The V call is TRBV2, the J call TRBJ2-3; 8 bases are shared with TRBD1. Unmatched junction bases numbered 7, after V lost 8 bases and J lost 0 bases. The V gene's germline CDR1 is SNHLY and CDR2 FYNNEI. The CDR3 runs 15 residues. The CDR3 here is CASGKTGASTDTQYF. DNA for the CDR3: TGTGCCAGCGGGAAGACAGGGGCTAGCACAGATACGCAGTATTTT.

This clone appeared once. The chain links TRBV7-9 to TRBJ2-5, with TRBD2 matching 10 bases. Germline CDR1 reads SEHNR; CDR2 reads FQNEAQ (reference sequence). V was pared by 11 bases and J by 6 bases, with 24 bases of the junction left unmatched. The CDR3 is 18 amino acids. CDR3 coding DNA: TGTGCCGGTTCGGGGGCAGACCACCCGTTAGCGGGGGGTAAGACCCAGTACTTC. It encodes CAGSGADHPLAGGKTQYF. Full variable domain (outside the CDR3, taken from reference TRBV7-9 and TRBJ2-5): DTGVSQNPRHKITKRGQNVTFRCDPISEHNRLYWYRQTLGQGPEFLTYFQNEAQLEKSRLLSDRFSAERPKGSFSTLEIQRTEQGDSAMYLCAGSGADHPLAGGKTQYFGPGTRLLVL.

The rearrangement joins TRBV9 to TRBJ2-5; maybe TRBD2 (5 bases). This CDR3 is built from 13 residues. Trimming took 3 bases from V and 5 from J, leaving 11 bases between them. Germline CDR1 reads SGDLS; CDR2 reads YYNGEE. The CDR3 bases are TGTGCCAGCAGCGGGACCCCGGGGGAGACCCAGTACTTC. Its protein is CASSGTPGETQYF.

Here the CDR3 DNA reads TGTGCCACCAAAGGACAGGCCACAGATACGCAGTATTTT. The encoded protein is CATKGQATDTQYF. The V gene is TRBV6-5, the J gene TRBJ2-3, with 7 positions matching TRBD1. Trimming removed 10 bases from V and 2 bases from J; junction bases left unmatched: 6. Germline-derived CDR1 and CDR2 are MNHEY and SVGAGI. The CDR3 is 13 residues long.

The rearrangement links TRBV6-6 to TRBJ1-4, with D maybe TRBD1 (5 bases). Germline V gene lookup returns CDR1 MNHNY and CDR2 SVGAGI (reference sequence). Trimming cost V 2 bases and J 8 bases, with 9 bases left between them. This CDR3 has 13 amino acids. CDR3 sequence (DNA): TGTGCCAGCAGTTACGGCGACAGCGAAAAACTGTTTTTT. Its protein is CASSYGDSEKLFF.

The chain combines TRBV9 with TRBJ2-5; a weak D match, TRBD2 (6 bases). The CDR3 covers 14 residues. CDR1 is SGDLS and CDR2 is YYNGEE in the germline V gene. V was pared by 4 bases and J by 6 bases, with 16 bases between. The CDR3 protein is CASSPTGGRKTQYF. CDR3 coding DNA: TGTGCCAGCAGCCCCACCGGGGGTAGGAAGACCCAGTACTTC.

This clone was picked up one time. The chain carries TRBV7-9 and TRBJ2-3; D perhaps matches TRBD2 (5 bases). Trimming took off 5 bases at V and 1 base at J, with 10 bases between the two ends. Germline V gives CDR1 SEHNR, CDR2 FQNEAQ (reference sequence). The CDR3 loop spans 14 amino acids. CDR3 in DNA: TGTGCCAGCAGCACGGGGTTCGGCACAGATACGCAGTATTTT. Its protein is CASSTGFGTDTQYF.

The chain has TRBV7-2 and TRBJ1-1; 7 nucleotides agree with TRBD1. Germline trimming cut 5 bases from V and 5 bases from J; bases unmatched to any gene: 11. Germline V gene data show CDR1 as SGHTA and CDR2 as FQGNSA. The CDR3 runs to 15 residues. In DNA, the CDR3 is TGTGCCAGCAGCCCCAGCGGACAGGCAACAACTGAAGCTTTCTTT. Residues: CASSPSGQATTEAFF. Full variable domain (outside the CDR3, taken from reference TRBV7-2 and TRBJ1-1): GAGVSQSPSNKVTEKGKDVELRCDPISGHTALYWYRQSLGQGLEFLIYFQGNSAPDKSGLPSDRFSAERTGGSVSTLTIQRTQQEDSAVYLCASSPSGQATTEAFFGQGTRLTVV.

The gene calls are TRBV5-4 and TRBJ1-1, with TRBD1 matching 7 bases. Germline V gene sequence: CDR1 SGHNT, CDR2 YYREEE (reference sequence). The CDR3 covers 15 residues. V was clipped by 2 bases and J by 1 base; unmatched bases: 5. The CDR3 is CASSFPGQRNTEAFF. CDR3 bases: TGTGCCAGCAGCTTCCCGGGACAGCGGAACACTGAAGCTTTCTTT.

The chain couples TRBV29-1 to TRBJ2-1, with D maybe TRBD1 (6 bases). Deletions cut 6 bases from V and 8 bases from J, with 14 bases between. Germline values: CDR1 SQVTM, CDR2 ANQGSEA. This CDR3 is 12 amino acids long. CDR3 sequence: CSVVTGPDEQFF. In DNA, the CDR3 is TGCAGCGTAGTCACAGGGCCCGATGAGCAGTTCTTC.

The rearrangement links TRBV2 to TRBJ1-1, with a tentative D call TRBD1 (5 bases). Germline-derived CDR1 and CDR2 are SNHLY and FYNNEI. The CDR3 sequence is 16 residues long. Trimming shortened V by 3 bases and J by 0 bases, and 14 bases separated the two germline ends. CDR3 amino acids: CASSDLGRFLNTEAFF. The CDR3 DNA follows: TGTGCCAGCAGTGATCTGGGGCGGTTTCTGAACACTGAAGCTTTCTTT.

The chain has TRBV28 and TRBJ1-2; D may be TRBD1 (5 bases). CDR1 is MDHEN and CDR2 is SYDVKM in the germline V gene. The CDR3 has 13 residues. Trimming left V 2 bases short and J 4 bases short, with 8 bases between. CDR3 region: CASSLIGGYGYTF. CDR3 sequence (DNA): TGTGCCAGCAGTTTAATCGGGGGCTATGGCTACACCTTC.

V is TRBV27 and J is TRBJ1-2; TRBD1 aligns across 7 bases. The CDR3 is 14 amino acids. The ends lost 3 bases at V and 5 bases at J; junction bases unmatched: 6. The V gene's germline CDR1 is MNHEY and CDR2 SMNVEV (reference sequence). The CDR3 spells CASSFGRGPYGYTF. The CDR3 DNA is TGTGCCAGCAGTTTCGGGAGGGGGCCGTATGGCTACACCTTC.